This entry concerns a single T cell receptor (beta chain). Its antigen is unknown. The germline gene is not matched at one end of the junction; a read error may be the cause. The V gene's germline CDR1 is MNHNY and CDR2 SVGAGI (reference sequence). This CDR3 has 15 amino acids. Synthesis of TCR beta cDNA was carried out from 450 to 650 ng total RNA with a constant-region primer. Each TCR beta library was derived from three nested multiplex PCR rounds that employed slightly modified ARM-PCR. TRBV1-TRBV30 forward primers and a C-beta reverse primer were used in the first two PCR rounds, which each ran for approximately 9 cycles. From the multiplex PCR reads, TCRdb called clonotypes with MiXCR, one entry per CDR3 protein. The sample lists over 100,000 distinct CDR3 sequences; roughly 70% were seen once. This entry belongs to a study of tumor-infiltrating lymphocytes in primary liver carcinoma. Study at large: Stage T1-T3 N0M0 tumors measured about 4.2 to 11 cm at most. Findings of the study overall: Whereas tumor region pairs overlapped more, tumor-adjacent and tumor-blood pairs overlapped less. Tumor samples exhibited a significantly greater top-250-clone fraction than blood samples (p = 0.039).

RNA and DNA were co-extracted from about 19-30 mg of unsorted bulk tissue. Treatment-naive at the time, the patients had chronic HBV infection. This receptor was obtained from a woman between 55 and 75 years old with primary liver carcinoma and hepatitis B virus infection. The gene calls are TRBV6-6 and TRBJ1-3; D might be TRBD1 (5 bases). What was sequenced was tumor-adjacent normal liver tissue. CDR3 sequence: CASKSQVLSGNAIYF. In DNA, the CDR3 is TGTGCCAGCAAGTCACAGGTCCTCTCTGGAAACGCCATATATTTT.